These T cell receptor beta chains were read from a single sample in a study of Tregs in tolerant kidney transplant recipients. Sequenced by immunoSEQ multiplex PCR; TCRdb stores in-frame clones only, minus some. The table includes some 88,000 clones, 90% to 95% detected once. Material: CD8+ T cells from blood. The receptor source for this set is a human donor in good health. Both conserved end residues are part of each CDR3. Size values are once, few and many counts, or a class for expanded clones, and some rows have none.

>NA|TRBV27
CASSPRTVLYEQYF
>NA|TRBV19
CASSISMNTEAFF
>NA|TRBV4-1
CASGLGDGGETQYF
>NA|TRBV9
CASSDPGLQYF
>NA|TRBV7-9
CASSLGPSYNEQFF
>few|TRBV14
CASSQVGTPYNSPLHF
>NA|TRBV12-5
CASGWDIERNTGELFF
>NA|TRBV9
CASSGLAGAPSYNEQFF
>NA|TRBV27
CASSLSTQEPPGQPQHF
>NA|TRBV30
CAWSVLALRGTGVVSEQYF
>NA|TRBV7-9
CASSQDRAGRETQYF
>NA|TRBV13
CASSPSRGVGTDTQYF
>NA|TRBV10-2
CASSEIGGTGELFF
>NA|TRBV5-1
CASSRGLDYEQYF
>NA|TRBV5-1
CASSLAGQGGTNEKLFF
>NA|TRBV5-4
CASSSAGLAGRDTQYF
>NA|TRBV23-1
CASSPTPTPTETPNIQYF
>NA|TRBV16
CASSHSGADEQYF
>NA|TRBV5-1
CASSLDADRAVYGYTF
>NA|TRBV2
CASGGLASHEQFF
>NA|TRBV10-3
CAISESSAGHSPYEQYF
>NA|TRBV21-1
CASSKGKWGLNQPQHF
>once|TRBV2
CASSGTSGGPYNEQFF
>NA|TRBV27
CASRAGGLDEQYF
>NA|TRBV19
CASRPGQGGFSGNTIYF
>NA|TRBV27
CASSLVQTATNEKLFF
>NA|TRBV9
CASSVGPRITNEKLFF
>NA|TRBV4-1
CASSQMTAYQETQYF
>NA|TRBV13
CASSLISGTEAFF
>NA|TRBV30
CAWAGLGNTIYF
>NA|TRBV10-3
CAISESGGPLMNTEAFF
>NA|TRBV9
CASSHTTVGAGELFF
>NA|TRBV7-8
CASSLPPGHSTGELFF
>NA|TRBV9
CASSRTDRGPYEQYF